This T cell receptor (beta chain) was documented in a study of control samples from healthy donors and cancer patients. V lost 0 bases to trimming and J lost 7 bases, with 13 bases between them. Per the germline V gene, CDR1 is LGHNA and CDR2 is YSLEER. This CDR3 contains 14 residues. The method was immunoSEQ multiplex PCR; TCRdb's version includes in-frame clones alone and lacks a portion of them. The sample gives some 150,000 clones, over 85% of which show up once; around 6.1% is in the top ten. The V gene is TRBV4-3, the J gene TRBJ2-7, with a tentative D call TRBD2 (6 bases). This receptor was identified in a man aged 35-49 years in good health. What was sequenced was blood. In DNA, the CDR3 is TGCGCCAGCAGCCAAGATACGGGAGTGGGTGAGCAGTACTTC. Translated: CASSQDTGVGEQYF.